This T cell receptor (beta chain) was identified in a study of cytomegalovirus exposure and HLA in healthy donors. Among the approximately 130 subjects of the validation cohort, separate from the approximately 700-subject first cohort, were the donors. There are 16 residues in the CDR3. V was cut by 5 bases and J by 0 bases, with 13 bases left in between. CDR1 is MRHNA, CDR2 SNTAGT, per germline. Study conclusions and caveats: There were a few CMV-associated chains whose specificity for CMV antigens was confirmed in vitro.

Note on this clone: Its antigen is not identified.

Profiling relied on immunoSEQ multiplex PCR, and the TCRdb table lists in-frame clones only, not all of them. The data show approximately 200,000 clones, roughly 84% seen once. The chain links TRBV6-4 to TRBJ2-2; D not resolved. Sequencing was performed on PBMCs. This receptor was identified in a man aged 18-30 years in good health and CMV-seropositive. The CDR3 reads CASSPFSVTNTGELFF. CDR3 nucleotides: TGTGCCAGCAGTCCCTTCAGCGTAACGAACACCGGGGAGCTGTTTTTT.